The present T cell receptor beta chain was sequenced within a study of response to subunit inactivated influenza vaccine. Each CDR3 protein gets one entry after TCRdb re-called the RT-PCR reads with MiXCR. The data contain 500,000 or so distinct CDR3 sequences, around 9.9% of them singletons. In its sample, this clonotype was seen a few times. The CDR3 is made up of 13 amino acids. Trimming took off 3 bases at V and 7 bases at J, with 14 bases between the two ends. Germline V lookup: CDR1 SGDLS, CDR2 YYNGEE. Here the sequenced sample was PBMCs from blood, taken 35 to 45 days after vaccination. The rearrangement links TRBV9 to TRBJ2-7; D is ambiguous. The TCR comes from a man aged 50 to 60 who received an inactivated influenza vaccine. CDR3 sequence: CASSDTPVGEQYF. In DNA, the CDR3 is TGTGCCAGCAGCGATACCCCCGTTGGGGAGCAGTACTTC.